This TCR beta chain was sequenced during a study of blood T cell repertoires in COVID-19. Across the study: Both acute and convalescent COVID-19 samples were obtained from the United States, Italy and Spain. Sample material is recorded as cDNA or gDNA derived from T cells, B-cell-depleted T cells, or PBMCs.

This CDR3 spans 18 amino acids. V was pared by 2 bases and J by 6 bases, with 10 bases of the junction left unmatched. The germline CDR1 and CDR2 sequences are MNHEY and SMNVEV (reference sequence). The protocol was immunoSEQ multiplex PCR, while the TCRdb copy is restricted to in-frame clones and leaves out a portion. The repertoire holds about 200,000 clones, with around 80% as singletons. The chain uses TRBV27 and TRBJ2-1; 13 bases map to TRBD2. This sequence originates from a woman in her seventies with acute or convalescent COVID-19. The sample was peripheral blood. CDR3 DNA sequence: TGTGCCAGCAGTTTAATTGGAGTCGGACTAGCGGGGGTCAATGAGCAGTTCTTC. Residues: CASSLIGVGLAGVNEQFF.